This T cell receptor (beta chain) was captured in a study of T cell repertoires in cytomegalovirus infection. Study details: Shared public TCR beta signatures pointed to both CMV infection and a matching HLA type. Study outcomes and limitations: The study identified carriers of CMV plus the relevant HLA from cumulative public TCR beta family frequency. CMV-specific HLA-C-restricted TCR beta clonotypes dominated the ex vivo response.

TCRdb ran MiXCR on the reads and lists one entry per CDR3 protein. Of around 110,000 distinct CDR3 sequences in the sample, 9.5% to 13% were seen once. Per germline, CDR1 DFQATT and CDR2 SNEGSKA (reference sequence). The CDR3 has 17 amino acids. There are many counts of this clonotype. What it binds is unknown. The junction does not match germline at one end; this may be a read error. This TCR was recovered from a human donor in good health (CMV status not recorded). Some clones in this sample may be carry-over from other donors' samples. Sequences were obtained from PBMCs, sequenced either directly or after in vitro stimulation (not recorded which). The rearrangement links TRBV20-1 to TRBJ1-6; D remains unclear. Here the CDR3 reads CSARDRLRPSDNSPLHF. CDR3 sequence (DNA): TGCAGTGCTAGAGACCGCCTTAGGCCCTCCGATAATTCACCCCTCCACTTT.